Listed below are T cell receptor beta chains from one sample, sequenced in a study of blood T cell repertoires in COVID-19. Assay: immunoSEQ multiplex PCR; the TCRdb copy retains only in-frame clones and omits some. The table shows some 700,000 clones, with approximately 90% occurring only once. The sequenced sample was peripheral blood. Receptor source: a woman under 30 with acute or convalescent COVID-19. CDR3s include the opening cysteine and the closing phenylalanine or tryptophan. The D gene is left open where the match is weak. Expanded clones get a size class; other rows say once, few or many, or leave the size out.

size,D,V,J,CDR3,DNA
-,TRBD1,TRBV5-1,TRBJ2-3,CASSGPGQNTDTQYF,TGCGCCAGCAGCGGTCCGGGACAGAACACAGATACGCAGTATTTT
-,TRBD1,TRBV19,TRBJ1-1,CASSIQGAEAFF,TGTGCCAGTAGTATCCAGGGGGCTGAAGCTTTCTTT
-,-,TRBV6-4,TRBJ2-1,CASSDSQGGNEQFF,TGTGCCAGCAGTGACTCGCAGGGTGGGAATGAGCAGTTCTTC
once,TRBD1,TRBV19,TRBJ1-5,CASWDRGSNQPQHF,TGTGCCAGTTGGGACAGGGGAAGCAATCAGCCCCAGCATTTT
-,-,TRBV6-6,TRBJ2-7,CASSYVGGSPYEQYF,TGTGCCAGCAGTTACGTTGGGGGGTCCCCCTACGAGCAGTACTTC
-,-,TRBV19,TRBJ1-5,CASRGGFSYQPQHF,TGTGCCAGCAGGGGCGGATTCTCCTATCAGCCCCAGCATTTT
-,-,TRBV7-9,TRBJ2-1,CASSLKQGSYNEQFF,TGTGCCAGCAGCTTAAAACAGGGATCCTACAATGAGCAGTTCTTC
-,-,TRBV12-3/TRBV12-4,TRBJ2-1,CASSPSRYNEQFF,TGTGCCAGCAGTCCCTCTAGATACAATGAGCAGTTCTTC
-,TRBD1,TRBV7-2,TRBJ1-3,CASSTGGHTIYF,TGTGCCAGCAGCACAGGGGGGCACACCATATATTTT
-,-,TRBV18,TRBJ2-7,CASSPTDYEQYF,TGTGCCAGCTCACCGACAGATTACGAGCAGTACTTC
-,-,TRBV15,TRBJ2-2,CATRIRVVTGELFF,TGTGCCACCAGGATCAGGGTAGTCACCGGGGAGCTGTTTTTT
-,TRBD1,TRBV4-3,TRBJ1-1,CASRSSDRGNTEAFF,TGCGCCAGCAGGAGTTCGGACAGGGGGAACACTGAAGCTTTCTTT
-,-,TRBV5-1,TRBJ1-1,CASRPGGNTEAFF,TGCGCCAGCAGGCCCGGGGGGAACACTGAAGCTTTCTTT
-,TRBD1,TRBV14,TRBJ1-6,CASSFRDRDSPLHF,TGTGCCAGCAGCTTCCGGGACAGGGATTCACCCCTCCACTTT
once,-,TRBV6-5,TRBJ2-5,CASRGSGVETQYF,TGTGCCAGCAGGGGGTCAGGGGTCGAGACCCAGTACTTC
-,TRBD1,TRBV6-6,TRBJ1-2,CASSTHLRGTNYGYTF,TGTGCCAGCAGTACGCATCTCAGGGGGACCAACTATGGCTACACCTTC
once,TRBD1,TRBV30,TRBJ2-3,CAWNNRTGEYF,TGTGCCTGGAATAATAGGACAGGGGAGTATTTT
-,-,TRBV5-6,TRBJ1-1,CASKWTPRNTEAFF,TGTGCCAGCAAATGGACACCTCGGAACACTGAAGCTTTCTTT
once,-,TRBV5-1,TRBJ1-1,CASSSGMNTEAFF,TGCGCCAGCAGCTCCGGGATGAACACTGAAGCTTTCTTT
-,-,TRBV4-3,TRBJ1-2,CASSQRDGPYGYTF,TGCGCCAGCAGCCAGCGGGACGGTCCCTATGGCTACACCTTC
-,TRBD1,TRBV2,TRBJ2-5,CASSVGTGWETQYF,TGTGCCAGCAGTGTCGGGACAGGGTGGGAGACCCAGTACTTC
-,-,TRBV5-1,TRBJ1-2,CASRRTGSTNYGYTF,TGCGCCAGCAGGCGCACAGGGTCCACTAACTATGGCTACACCTTC
few,TRBD1,TRBV6-1,TRBJ2-1,CASSELVGTGGVLGTVF,TGTGCCAGCAGTGAATTAGTAGGGACAGGGGGGGTGCTTGGCACGGTCTTC
-,-,TRBV19,TRBJ1-2,CASGGVGYTF,TGTGCCAGTGGAGGGGTTGGCTACACCTTC
-,TRBD1,TRBV30,TRBJ2-6,CAWNTGAGANVLTF,TGTGCCTGGAATACAGGGGCTGGGGCCAACGTCCTGACTTTC
-,-,TRBV7-2,TRBJ1-6,CASSFTIGQGLALHF,TGTGCCAGCAGCTTTACCATCGGCCAGGGCCTGGCCCTCCACTTT
-,TRBD1,TRBV3-1/TRBV3-2,TRBJ1-4,CASSRQGAVGEKLFF,TGTGCCAGCAGCCGTCAGGGGGCCGTGGGAGAAAAACTGTTTTTT
-,TRBD1,TRBV27,TRBJ2-2,CASKVLRTGGINRELFF,TGTGCCAGCAAAGTATTGAGAACAGGGGGCATCAATAGGGAGCTGTTTTTT
once,-,TRBV20-1,TRBJ1-4,CSAYEREKLFF,TGCAGTGCTTACGAGAGGGAAAAACTGTTTTTT
-,TRBD2,TRBV4-1,TRBJ2-7,CASSQTTSGVHYEQYF,TGCGCCAGCAGCCAAACGACTAGCGGGGTACACTACGAGCAGTACTTC
-,TRBD1,TRBV9,TRBJ1-3,CASSPQGAVGNTIYF,TGTGCCAGCAGCCCTCAGGGGGCGGTTGGAAACACCATATATTTT
many,TRBD2,TRBV6-4,TRBJ2-1,CASSDSTSGGAAEQFF,TGTGCCAGCAGTGACTCGACTAGCGGGGGGGCCGCTGAGCAGTTCTTC
-,-,TRBV3-1/TRBV3-2,TRBJ1-1,CASSQGAGNTEAFF,TGTGCCAGCAGCCAAGGAGCGGGGAACACTGAAGCTTTCTTT
-,TRBD1,TRBV19,TRBJ1-2,CASSNQPGQGNYGYTF,TGTGCCAGTAGTAATCAACCGGGACAGGGGAACTATGGCTACACCTTC
-,-,TRBV30,TRBJ1-1,CAWSVQVRTEAFF,TGTGCCTGGAGTGTTCAGGTTAGGACTGAAGCTTTCTTT
-,-,TRBV7-9,TRBJ1-2,CASSPKFGAGLFGYTF,TGTGCCAGCAGCCCCAAATTTGGGGCAGGGCTCTTTGGCTACACCTTC
-,-,TRBV24-1,TRBJ1-2,CATNLDRLSYGYTF,TGTGCCACCAATCTAGACAGGCTCTCCTATGGCTACACCTTC
-,-,TRBV9,TRBJ1-1,CASSAGVRNTEAFF,TGTGCCAGCAGCGCAGGGGTCCGGAACACTGAAGCTTTCTTT
-,TRBD2,TRBV5-4,TRBJ2-3,CASSLAGRGTDTQYF,TGTGCCAGCAGCTTGGCCGGGAGGGGCACAGATACGCAGTATTTT
-,TRBD2,TRBV9,TRBJ2-1,CASSVGRRGGDNEQFF,TGTGCCAGCAGCGTAGGCCGCCGCGGGGGGGACAATGAGCAGTTCTTC
once,-,TRBV7-2,TRBJ1-5,CASSTHGGLNNQPQHF,TGTGCCAGCAGCACCCACGGAGGGCTAAATAATCAGCCCCAGCATTTT
-,-,TRBV28,TRBJ1-6,CASRPPGVSNSPLHF,TGTGCCAGCAGGCCCCCGGGAGTGAGCAATTCACCCCTCCACTTT
-,TRBD2,TRBV3-1/TRBV3-2,TRBJ2-1,CASSQVPGGGNEQFF,TGTGCCAGCAGCCAAGTTCCGGGGGGGGGAAATGAGCAGTTCTTC
-,-,TRBV4-3,TRBJ1-4,CASSQYVGATNEKLFF,TGCGCCAGCAGCCAATATGTGGGCGCAACTAATGAAAAACTGTTTTTT
-,-,TRBV9,TRBJ1-3,CASSVTGLGGNTIYF,TGTGCCAGCAGCGTTACAGGGTTGGGTGGAAACACCATATATTTT
once,-,TRBV7-8,TRBJ2-5,CASSSGGLEYQETQYF,TGTGCCAGCAGCTCAGGCGGGTTAGAGTACCAAGAGACCCAGTACTTC
few,TRBD2,TRBV14,TRBJ2-7,CASSLYSGNTPDEQYF,TGTGCCAGCAGCCTCTATAGCGGGAACACCCCTGACGAGCAGTACTTC
many,-,TRBV6-1,TRBJ1-6,CASSEEGGQASPLHF,TGTGCCAGCAGTGAAGAGGGGGGGCAGGCTTCACCCCTCCACTTT
-,-,TRBV5-1,TRBJ2-7,CASSIDTGTLTHEQYF,TGCGCCAGCAGCATAGACACCGGGACACTGACCCACGAGCAGTACTTC
-,-,TRBV30,TRBJ1-3,CAWRRATSDTIYF,TGTGCCTGGAGGCGGGCTACTTCGGACACCATATATTTT
-,TRBD2,TRBV6-1,TRBJ2-3,CASSARGLAGGSDTQYF,TGTGCCAGCAGTGCAAGGGGACTAGCGGGGGGTTCAGATACGCAGTATTTT
-,TRBD1,TRBV29-1,TRBJ1-1,CSPNGTGEYTEAFF,TGCAGCCCCAACGGGACAGGGGAGTACACTGAAGCTTTCTTT
-,-,TRBV6-4,TRBJ2-5,CASSDPTVPQYF,TGTGCCAGCAGTGACCCTACAGTGCCCCAGTACTTC
-,TRBD1,TRBV6-5,TRBJ1-2,CASRDREDYGYTF,TGTGCCAGCAGGGACAGGGAGGACTATGGCTACACCTTC
-,-,TRBV7-9,TRBJ1-4,CASSLVSRGEKLFF,TGTGCCAGCAGCTTAGTTTCTCGAGGTGAAAAACTGTTTTTT